This paragraph reports one TCR beta chain. Its target is unknown. The CDR3 runs 13 residues. V lost 1 base and J 8 bases, leaving 9 bases between the germline ends. Germline V gives CDR1 MDHEN, CDR2 SYDVKM. Clones were sequenced by immunoSEQ multiplex PCR, and TCRdb holds only the in-frame ones, with some missing. The repertoire holds approximately 1.9 million clones, about 93% seen once, with 1.5% to 2% in the top ten. CD8 cells regarded as naive lacked CD45RO, were positively chosen for CCR7, and omitted terminally differentiated effector memory CD45RA+ cells. These data are taken from a study of shared clonotypes between healthy human individuals. Regarding the study as a whole: A small donor pool kept down the genetic and exposure-history diversity that was represented.

This sequence joins TRBV28 and TRBJ2-1; no definite D call. The sample consisted of naive CD8+ T cells from PBMCs. The sequence was obtained from a man between 18 and 29 years old in good health. Some clones in this sample may be carry-over from other donors' samples. The DNA of the CDR3 is TGTGCCAGCAGTTTATTAGGTCTCGATGAGCAGTTCTTC. It specifies CASSLLGLDEQFF.